Shown below are 20 T cell receptor beta chains from a single sample sequenced in a study of blood T cell repertoires in COVID-19. TCRdb's copy holds only in-frame clones and misses some; the assay was immunoSEQ multiplex PCR. Among around 20,000 clones listed, around 90% were seen once. Sequencing input: peripheral blood. The source of these receptors is a human donor in a cohort sampled during active COVID-19.

The table lists this clone with a few counts. The chain has TRBV2 and TRBJ2-7; no reliable D call. The CDR3 loop spans 12 amino acids. V lost 8 bases, J lost 3 bases, and 11 bases lay in between. The V gene's germline CDR1 is SNHLY and CDR2 FYNNEI. CDR3 in amino acids: CASRGPGYEQYF. The CDR3, as DNA: TGTGCCAGCCGAGGTCCCGGCTACGAGCAGTACTTC. Variable domain in full (rest from reference TRBV2 and TRBJ2-7): EPEVTQTPSHQVTQMGQEVILRCVPISNHLYFYWYRQILGQKVEFLVSFYNNEISEKSEIFDDQFSVERPDGSNFTLKIRSTKLEDSAMYFCASRGPGYEQYFGPGTRLTVT.

The CDR3 DNA follows: TGTGCCAGCAGCCAAGTTGGTGGAGGTATCTACGAGCAGTACTTC. It specifies CASSQVGGGIYEQYF. J is TRBJ2-7 and V is TRBV3-1 (or the pseudogene TRBV3-2), with a tentative D call TRBD2 (5 bases). Trimming stripped 1 base from V and 3 bases from J, with 13 bases between. Looked up from germline, CDR1 is LGHDT and CDR2 is YNNKEL (reference sequence). The CDR3 has 15 amino acids.

The rearrangement uses TRBV3-1 (or the pseudogene TRBV3-2) and TRBJ2-7; 10 bases fit TRBD2. Germline-derived CDR1 and CDR2 are LGHDT and YNNKEL (reference sequence). This CDR3 spans 13 amino acids. The V and J ends lost 8 bases and 5 bases, in that order; junction bases with no gene match: 6. The CDR3 region is CASGDTSGDEQYF. For the CDR3, the DNA is TGTGCCAGCGGGGACACTAGCGGGGACGAGCAGTACTTC.

The gene calls are TRBV3-1 (or the pseudogene TRBV3-2) and TRBJ1-5, with 7 bases matching TRBD1. Trimming at V came to 0 bases and at J to 3 bases, leaving 2 bases not matched to a gene. The CDR3 is 15 amino acids. Germline values: CDR1 LGHDT, CDR2 YNNKEL (reference sequence). The CDR3 bases are TGTGCCAGCAGCCAAGAGGGGACAGACAATCAGCCCCAGCATTTT. The encoded protein is CASSQEGTDNQPQHF.

The chain combines TRBV10-3 with TRBJ2-7; 12 bases fit TRBD2. V lost 6 bases to trimming and J lost 3 bases; unmatched junction nucleotides: 6. Germline loops: CDR1 ENHRY, CDR2 SYGVKD. The CDR3 totals 15 residues. CDR3 sequence reads: CAISSTSGSFYEQYF. CDR3 in DNA: TGTGCCATCAGCTCGACTAGCGGGAGTTTCTACGAGCAGTACTTC.

The genes are TRBV6-4 and TRBJ2-1; 7 nucleotides match TRBD2. The V and J ends lost 2 bases and 0 bases, in that order; junction bases with no gene match: 1. The CDR3 extends over 15 amino acids. CDR1 and CDR2 from the germline V gene are MRHNA and SNTAGT. CDR3 bases: TGTGCCAGCAGTGACGGCGGGAGCTCCTACAATGAGCAGTTCTTC. It specifies CASSDGGSSYNEQFF.

The V and J genes are TRBV28 and TRBJ1-2, with unresolved D. With 5 bases removed from V and 6 bases from J, the gap between germline ends came to 10 bases. Germline V gene sequence: CDR1 MDHEN, CDR2 SYDVKM. The CDR3 spans 12 residues. The CDR3 here is CASSLLNNGYTF. The DNA for the CDR3 is TGTGCCAGCAGTCTCCTGAACAATGGCTACACCTTC.

V gene TRBV28 combines with J gene TRBJ1-1, with D tentatively TRBD1 (6 bases). CDR3 length: 14 amino acids. CDR1 and CDR2 (germline): MDHEN, SYDVKM. The V and J ends lost 5 bases and 0 bases respectively, with 10 bases between them. The DNA for the CDR3 is TGTGCCAGCAGTCGTGGACAGTTGAACACTGAAGCTTTCTTT. Protein product: CASSRGQLNTEAFF.

The chain couples TRBV11-3 to TRBJ2-2; possible D gene TRBD1, 5 bases. The CDR3 totals 16 residues. Germline CDR1 reads SGHNT; CDR2 reads YENEEA. The V end was cut by 0 bases, the J end by 0 bases, with 8 bases between. As DNA, the CDR3 is TGTGCCAGCAGCTTAGATCAGGGATCGAACACCGGGGAGCTGTTTTTT. This encodes CASSLDQGSNTGELFF.

The rearrangement uses TRBV5-1 and TRBJ1-6, with 12 bases aligning to TRBD1. Germline V lookup: CDR1 SGHRS, CDR2 YFSETQ. CDR3 length equals 18 residues. With V trimmed by 0 bases and J by 4 bases, 5 bases remained unmatched. The CDR3 spells CASSLVGQGASYNSPLHF. The CDR3 bases are TGCGCCAGCAGCTTGGTGGGACAGGGGGCCTCATATAATTCACCCCTCCACTTT. Full variable domain (outside the CDR3, taken from reference TRBV5-1 and TRBJ1-6): KAGVTQTPRYLIKTRGQQVTLSCSPISGHRSVSWYQQTPGQGLQFLFEYFSETQRNKGNFPGRFSGRQFSNSRSEMNVSTLELGDSALYLCASSLVGQGASYNSPLHFGNGTRLTVT.

The chain carries TRBV5-1 and TRBJ2-1, with 10 bases lining up with TRBD2. The germline V gene has CDR1 SGHRS and CDR2 YFSETQ. V lost 5 bases and J lost 0; bases outside the gene matches: 8. CDR3 length: 17 residues. The CDR3, as DNA: TGCGCCAGCAGGCCTGGACTAGCGGTTATCTCCTACAATGAGCAGTTCTTC. It yields the protein CASRPGLAVISYNEQFF.

The rearrangement links TRBV28 to TRBJ1-4, with D possibly TRBD1 on 5 matching bases. This CDR3 spans 14 amino acids. CDR1 is MDHEN and CDR2 is SYDVKM in the germline V gene. V gave up 3 bases and J gave up 8 bases, with 13 bases separating them. CDR3 sequence reads: CASSFPGVREKLFF. The CDR3 DNA follows: TGTGCCAGCAGTTTTCCGGGGGTCAGGGAAAAACTGTTTTTT.

This chain joins TRBV2 and TRBJ1-2; D is ambiguous. This CDR3 contains 13 residues. The V end was cut by 7 bases, the J end by 4 bases, with 13 bases between. Germline V CDR1 and CDR2: SNHLY, FYNNEI. CDR3 protein: CASTTGVPYGYTF. The CDR3 DNA sequence: TGTGCCAGCACCACGGGAGTCCCCTATGGCTACACCTTC.

The chain joins TRBV7-4 to TRBJ1-3, with D possibly TRBD1 on 6 matching bases. Looked up from germline, CDR1 is SGHVT and CDR2 is SQSDAQ. The CDR3 runs to 16 residues. V was trimmed by 4 bases and J by 0 bases, leaving 13 bases between them. CDR3 protein: CASSCEDSPSGNTIYF. CDR3 nucleotide sequence: TGTGCCAGCAGCTGCGAGGACAGCCCCTCTGGAAACACCATATATTTT. The full variable domain, rest sourced from reference TRBV7-4 and TRBJ1-3, is GAGVSQSPRYKVAKRGRDVALRCDSISGHVTLYWYRQTLGQGSEVLTYSQSDAQRDKSGRPSGRFSAERPERSVSTLKIQRTEQGDSAVYLCASSCEDSPSGNTIYFGEGSWLTVV.

The V call is TRBV7-8, the J call TRBJ2-3; 7 nucleotides match TRBD1. Germline V gene sequence: CDR1 SGHVS, CDR2 FQNEAQ. Unmatched junction bases numbered 6, after V lost 5 bases and J lost 1 base. This CDR3 contains 15 residues. The CDR3 reads CASSTRQGRTDTQYF. CDR3 nucleotides: TGTGCCAGCAGCACACGACAGGGTCGCACAGATACGCAGTATTTT.

The chain is built from TRBV5-6 and TRBJ2-6; 8 positions match TRBD1. Germline V gene data show CDR1 as SGHDT and CDR2 as YYEEEE. The CDR3 sequence is 15 residues long. Losses at the gene ends were 6 bases for V and 2 bases for J; bases not matched to a gene: 4. The DNA of the CDR3 is TGTGCCAGCACTACGACAGGGGCTGGGGCCAACGTCCTGACTTTC. Translation gives CASTTTGAGANVLTF.

This chain uses TRBV2 with TRBJ1-2; no definite D call. V lost 2 bases to trimming and J lost 6 bases, with 13 bases between them. Germline loops: CDR1 SNHLY, CDR2 FYNNEI. CDR3 size: 14 residues. The CDR3 sequence is CASSEWRDRDGYTF. The CDR3 region has the DNA TGTGCCAGCAGTGAATGGCGGGATCGAGATGGCTACACCTTC.

The J gene is TRBJ1-1, the V gene TRBV4-1; unclear D gene. CDR1 and CDR2 from the germline V gene are MGHRA and YSYEKL. CDR3 length: 14 residues. Trimming took off 1 base at V and 2 bases at J, with 8 bases between the two ends. The CDR3 DNA sequence: TGCGCCAGCAGCCAAGGGCGGGAAAACACTGAAGCTTTCTTT. Its protein is CASSQGRENTEAFF.

There are a few counts of this clone. V gene TRBV27 combines with J gene TRBJ2-1, with 7 bases fitting TRBD1. The CDR3 is made up of 19 amino acids. V shed 7 bases, J shed 5 bases, and the junction held 23 bases outside the gene matches. CDR1 MNHEY and CDR2 SMNVEV come from the germline V gene (reference sequence). The CDR3 region has the DNA TGTGCCAGCACCGCCTCTCCCCTCGATCCGACAGGGTGGGACAATGAGCAGTTCTTC. It yields the protein CASTASPLDPTGWDNEQFF.

V gene TRBV6-1 combines with J gene TRBJ2-3; 11 positions agree with TRBD2. The CDR3 consists of 15 residues. J lost 6 bases, V lost 3 bases, and 5 bases had no gene match. CDR1 and CDR2 (germline): MNHNS, SASEGT. CDR3 DNA: TGTGCCAGCAGTGAGGTAGCGGGAGGGGGGGATACGCAGTATTTT. Amino acid sequence: CASSEVAGGGDTQYF.